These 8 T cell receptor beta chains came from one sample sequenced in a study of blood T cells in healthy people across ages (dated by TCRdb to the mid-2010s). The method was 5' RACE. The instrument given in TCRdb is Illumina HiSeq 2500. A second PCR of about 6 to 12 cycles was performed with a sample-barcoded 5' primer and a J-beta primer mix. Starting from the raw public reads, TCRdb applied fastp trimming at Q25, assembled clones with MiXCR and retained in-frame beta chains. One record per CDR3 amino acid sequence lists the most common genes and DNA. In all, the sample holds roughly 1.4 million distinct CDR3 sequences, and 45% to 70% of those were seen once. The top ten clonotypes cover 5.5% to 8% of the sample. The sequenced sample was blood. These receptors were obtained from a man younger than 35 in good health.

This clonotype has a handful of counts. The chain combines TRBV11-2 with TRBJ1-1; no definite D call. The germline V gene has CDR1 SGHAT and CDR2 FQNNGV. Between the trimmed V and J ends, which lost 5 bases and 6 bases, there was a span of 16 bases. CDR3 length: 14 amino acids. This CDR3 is CASSRELLAPEAFF. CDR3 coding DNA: TGTGCCAGCAGCCGGGAACTTTTGGCCCCTGAAGCTTTCTTT.

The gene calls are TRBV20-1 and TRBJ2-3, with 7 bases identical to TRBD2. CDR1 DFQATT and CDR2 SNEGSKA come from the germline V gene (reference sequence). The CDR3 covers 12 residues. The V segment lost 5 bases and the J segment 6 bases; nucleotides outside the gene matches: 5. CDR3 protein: CSASLGGDTQYF. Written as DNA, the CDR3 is TGCAGTGCTTCCTTGGGGGGGGATACGCAGTATTTT.

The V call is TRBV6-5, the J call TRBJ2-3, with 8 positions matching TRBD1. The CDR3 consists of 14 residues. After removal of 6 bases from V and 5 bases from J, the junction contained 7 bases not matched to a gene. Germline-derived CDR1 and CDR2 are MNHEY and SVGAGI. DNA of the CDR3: TGTGCCAGCAGGCTGACAGGGGCCCGAGATACGCAGTATTTT. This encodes CASRLTGARDTQYF.

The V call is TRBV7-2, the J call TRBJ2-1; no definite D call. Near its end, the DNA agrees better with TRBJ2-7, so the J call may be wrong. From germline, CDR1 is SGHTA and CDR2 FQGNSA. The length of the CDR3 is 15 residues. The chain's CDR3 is CASSPFPLPLSEQYF. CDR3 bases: TGTGCCAGCAGCCCGTTCCCGCTCCCTTTATCGGAGCAGTACTTC.

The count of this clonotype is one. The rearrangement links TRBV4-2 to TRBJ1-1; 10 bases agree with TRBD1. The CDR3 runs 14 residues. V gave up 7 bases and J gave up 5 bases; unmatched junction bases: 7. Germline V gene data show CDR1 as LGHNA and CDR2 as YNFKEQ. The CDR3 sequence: CASNRQGASTEAFF. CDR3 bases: TGTGCCAGCAACCGACAGGGGGCGTCTACTGAAGCTTTCTTT.

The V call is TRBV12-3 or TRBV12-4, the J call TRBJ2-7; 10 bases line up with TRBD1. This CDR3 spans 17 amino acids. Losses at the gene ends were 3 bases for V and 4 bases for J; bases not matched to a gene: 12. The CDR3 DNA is TGTGCCAGCAGTTTTGGTACTTACGGGACAGGGGAATACGAGCAGTACTTC. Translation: CASSFGTYGTGEYEQYF.

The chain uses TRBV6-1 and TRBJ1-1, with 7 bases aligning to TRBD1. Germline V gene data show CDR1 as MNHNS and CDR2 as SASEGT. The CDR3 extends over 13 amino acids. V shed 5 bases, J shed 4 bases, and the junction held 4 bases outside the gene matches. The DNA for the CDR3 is TGTGCCAGCAGTCATCCAGGGGGCACTGAAGCTTTCTTT. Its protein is CASSHPGGTEAFF.

CDR3 sequence: CSVKDTNTGELFF. The CDR3 DNA follows: TGCAGCGTCAAGGACACAAACACCGGGGAGCTGTTTTTT. The rearrangement uses TRBV29-1 and TRBJ2-2; the D gene is possibly TRBD1 (5 bases). V was trimmed by 6 bases and J by 2 bases, leaving 10 bases between them. Germline CDR1 and CDR2: SQVTM and ANQGSEA. The CDR3 contains 13 residues.